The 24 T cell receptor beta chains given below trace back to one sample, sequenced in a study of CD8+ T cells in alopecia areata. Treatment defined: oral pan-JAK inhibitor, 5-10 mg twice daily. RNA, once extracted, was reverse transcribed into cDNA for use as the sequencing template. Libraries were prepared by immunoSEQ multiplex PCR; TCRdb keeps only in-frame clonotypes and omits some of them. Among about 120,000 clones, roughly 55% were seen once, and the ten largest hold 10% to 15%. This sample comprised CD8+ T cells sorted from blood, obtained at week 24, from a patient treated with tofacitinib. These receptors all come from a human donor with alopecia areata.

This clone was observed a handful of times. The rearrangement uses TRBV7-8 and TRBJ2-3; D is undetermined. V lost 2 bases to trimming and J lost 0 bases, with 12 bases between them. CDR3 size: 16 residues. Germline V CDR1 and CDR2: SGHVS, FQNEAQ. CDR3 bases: TGTGCCAGCAGCTTATATGCTGGGTATAGCACAGATACGCAGTATTTT. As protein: CASSLYAGYSTDTQYF.

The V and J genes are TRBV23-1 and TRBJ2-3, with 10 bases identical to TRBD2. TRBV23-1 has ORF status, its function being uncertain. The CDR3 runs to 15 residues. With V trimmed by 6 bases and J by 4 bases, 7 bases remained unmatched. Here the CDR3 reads CASSQERGGPDTQYF. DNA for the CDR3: TGCGCCAGCAGCCAAGAGCGGGGGGGCCCAGATACGCAGTATTTT.

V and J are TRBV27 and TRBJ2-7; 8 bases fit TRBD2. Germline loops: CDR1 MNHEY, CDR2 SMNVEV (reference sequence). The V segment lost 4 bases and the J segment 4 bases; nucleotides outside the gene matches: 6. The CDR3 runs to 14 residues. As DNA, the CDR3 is TGTGCCAGCAGTTCAGCGGGGGCGGGGTACGAGCAGTACTTC. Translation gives CASSSAGAGYEQYF.

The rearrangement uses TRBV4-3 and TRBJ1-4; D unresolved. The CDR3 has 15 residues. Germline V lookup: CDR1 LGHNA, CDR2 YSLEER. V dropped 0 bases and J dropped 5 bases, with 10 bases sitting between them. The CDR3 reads CASSQDQTENEKLFF. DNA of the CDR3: TGCGCCAGCAGCCAAGATCAGACCGAAAATGAAAAACTGTTTTTT.

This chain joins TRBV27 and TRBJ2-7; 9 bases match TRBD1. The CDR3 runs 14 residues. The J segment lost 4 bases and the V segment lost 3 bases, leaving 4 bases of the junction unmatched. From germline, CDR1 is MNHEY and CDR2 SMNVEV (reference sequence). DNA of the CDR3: TGTGCCAGCAGTTTGACAGGGGGTGGATACGAGCAGTACTTC. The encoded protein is CASSLTGGGYEQYF.

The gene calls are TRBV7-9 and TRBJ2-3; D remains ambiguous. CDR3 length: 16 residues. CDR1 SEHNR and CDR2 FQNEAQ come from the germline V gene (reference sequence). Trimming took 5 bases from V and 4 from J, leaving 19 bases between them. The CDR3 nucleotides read TGTGCCAGCAGCCCCATAAACCAGCCCGACCCAGATACGCAGTATTTT. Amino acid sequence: CASSPINQPDPDTQYF.

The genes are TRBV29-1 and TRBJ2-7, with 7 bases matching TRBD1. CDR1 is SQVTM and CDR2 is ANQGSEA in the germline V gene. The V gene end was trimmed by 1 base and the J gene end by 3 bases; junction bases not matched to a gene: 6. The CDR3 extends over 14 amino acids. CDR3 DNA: TGCAGCGTTGAAGCGTCGGCAGGGGGCTACGAGCAGTACTTC. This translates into CSVEASAGGYEQYF.

DNA for the CDR3: TGCGCCAGCAGTACGGACAGGGTTAAGACTGAAGCTTTCTTT. Translated: CASSTDRVKTEAFF. This chain uses TRBV5-1 with TRBJ1-1; the match to TRBD1 covers 8 bases. Per germline, CDR1 SGHRS and CDR2 YFSETQ. With V trimmed by 5 bases and J by 5 bases, 8 bases remained unmatched. The CDR3 covers 14 residues.

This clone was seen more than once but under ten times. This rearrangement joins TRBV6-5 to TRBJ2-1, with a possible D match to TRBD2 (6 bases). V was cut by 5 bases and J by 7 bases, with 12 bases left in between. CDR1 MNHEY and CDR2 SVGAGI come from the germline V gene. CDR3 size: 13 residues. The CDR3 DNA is TGTGCCAGCAGTCCGACTAGTTCGAATGAGCAGTTCTTC. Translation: CASSPTSSNEQFF.

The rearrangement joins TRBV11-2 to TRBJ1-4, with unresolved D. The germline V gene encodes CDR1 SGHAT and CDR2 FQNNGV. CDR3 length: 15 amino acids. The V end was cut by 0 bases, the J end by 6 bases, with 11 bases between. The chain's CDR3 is CASSLDDRTYEKLFF. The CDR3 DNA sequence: TGTGCCAGCAGCTTAGATGATAGGACCTATGAAAAACTGTTTTTT.

The CDR3 DNA is TGTGCCATCAGTGAGCCGGACAGGGATCCGAACTATGGCTACACCTTC. Translation gives CAISEPDRDPNYGYTF. The chain joins TRBV10-3 to TRBJ1-2, with 8 positions matching TRBD1. Trimming at V came to 2 bases and at J to 2 bases, leaving 7 bases not matched to a gene. CDR1 is ENHRY and CDR2 is SYGVKD in the germline V gene. The CDR3 is 16 amino acids.

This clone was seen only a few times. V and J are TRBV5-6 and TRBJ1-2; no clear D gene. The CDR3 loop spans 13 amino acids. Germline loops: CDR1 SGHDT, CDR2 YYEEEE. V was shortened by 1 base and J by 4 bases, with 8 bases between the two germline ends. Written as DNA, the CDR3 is TGTGCCAGCAGCTTGCGCCAGGCCTATGGCTACACCTTC. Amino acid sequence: CASSLRQAYGYTF.

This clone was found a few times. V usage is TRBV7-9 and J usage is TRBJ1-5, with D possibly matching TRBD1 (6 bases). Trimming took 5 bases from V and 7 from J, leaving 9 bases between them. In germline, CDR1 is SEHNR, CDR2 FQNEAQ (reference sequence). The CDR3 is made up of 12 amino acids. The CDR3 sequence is CASSQQGQPQHF. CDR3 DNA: TGTGCCAGCAGCCAACAGGGACAGCCCCAGCATTTT.

This CDR3 reads CASSFSSGTYEQYF. The CDR3, as DNA: TGCGCCAGCAGCTTCTCTAGCGGGACCTACGAGCAGTACTTC. V usage is TRBV5-1 and J usage is TRBJ2-7; 9 nucleotides align to TRBD2. This CDR3 is 14 amino acids long. In germline, CDR1 is SGHRS, CDR2 YFSETQ. V dropped 2 bases and J dropped 2; count of bases not matched to a gene: 2.

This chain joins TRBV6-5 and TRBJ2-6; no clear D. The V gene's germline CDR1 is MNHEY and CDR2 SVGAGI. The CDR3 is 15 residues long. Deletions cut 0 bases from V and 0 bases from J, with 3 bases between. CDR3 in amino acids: CASSYSTSGANVLTF. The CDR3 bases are TGTGCCAGCAGTTACTCAACCTCTGGGGCCAACGTCCTGACTTTC.

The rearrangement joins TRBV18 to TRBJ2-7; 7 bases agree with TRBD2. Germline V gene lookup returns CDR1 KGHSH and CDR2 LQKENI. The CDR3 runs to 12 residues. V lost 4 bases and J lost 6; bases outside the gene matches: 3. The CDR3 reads CASSRREGEQYF. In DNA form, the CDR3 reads TGTGCCAGCTCACGGAGGGAGGGCGAGCAGTACTTC.

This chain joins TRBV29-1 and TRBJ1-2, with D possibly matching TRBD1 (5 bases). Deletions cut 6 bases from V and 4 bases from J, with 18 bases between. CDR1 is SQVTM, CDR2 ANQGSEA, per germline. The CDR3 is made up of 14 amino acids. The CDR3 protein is CSVALPGTSYGYTF. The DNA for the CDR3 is TGCAGCGTCGCCCTCCCTGGGACTTCCTATGGCTACACCTTC.

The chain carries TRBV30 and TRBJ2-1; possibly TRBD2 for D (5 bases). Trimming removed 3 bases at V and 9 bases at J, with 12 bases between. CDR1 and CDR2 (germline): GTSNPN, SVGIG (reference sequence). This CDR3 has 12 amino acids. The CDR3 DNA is TGTGCCTGGAGCGCGCGGGTTGGTGAGCAGTTCTTC. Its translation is CAWSARVGEQFF.

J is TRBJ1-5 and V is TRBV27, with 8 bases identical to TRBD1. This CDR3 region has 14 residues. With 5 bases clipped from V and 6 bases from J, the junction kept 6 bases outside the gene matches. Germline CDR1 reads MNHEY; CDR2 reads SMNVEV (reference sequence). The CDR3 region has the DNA TGTGCCAGCAGTATCCGACAGGGGAGTCAGCCCCAGCATTTT. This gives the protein CASSIRQGSQPQHF.

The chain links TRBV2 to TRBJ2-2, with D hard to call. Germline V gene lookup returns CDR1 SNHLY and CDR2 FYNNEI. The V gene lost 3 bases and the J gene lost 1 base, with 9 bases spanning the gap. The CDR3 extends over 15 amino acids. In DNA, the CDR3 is TGTGCCAGCAGTGACTCGCCCAGGAACACCGGGGAGCTGTTTTTT. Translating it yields CASSDSPRNTGELFF.

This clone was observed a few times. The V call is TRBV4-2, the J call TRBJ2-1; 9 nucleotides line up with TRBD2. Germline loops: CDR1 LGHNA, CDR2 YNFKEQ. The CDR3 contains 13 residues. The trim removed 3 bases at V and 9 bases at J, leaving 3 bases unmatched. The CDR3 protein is CASSQGLAGEQFF. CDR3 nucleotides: TGTGCCAGCAGCCAGGGACTAGCTGGTGAGCAGTTCTTC.

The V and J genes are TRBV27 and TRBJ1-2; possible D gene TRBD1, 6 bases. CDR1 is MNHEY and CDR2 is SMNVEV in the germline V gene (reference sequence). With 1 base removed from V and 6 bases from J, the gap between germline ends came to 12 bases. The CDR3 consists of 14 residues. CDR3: CASSLWPGADGYTF. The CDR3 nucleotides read TGTGCCAGCAGTTTATGGCCGGGGGCGGATGGCTACACCTTC.

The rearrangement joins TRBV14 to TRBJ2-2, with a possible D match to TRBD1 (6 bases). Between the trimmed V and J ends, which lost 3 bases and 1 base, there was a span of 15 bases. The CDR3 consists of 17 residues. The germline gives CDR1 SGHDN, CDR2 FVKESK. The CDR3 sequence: CASSQIYGTLNTGELFF. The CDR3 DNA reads TGTGCCAGCAGCCAGATCTACGGGACACTGAACACCGGGGAGCTGTTTTTT.

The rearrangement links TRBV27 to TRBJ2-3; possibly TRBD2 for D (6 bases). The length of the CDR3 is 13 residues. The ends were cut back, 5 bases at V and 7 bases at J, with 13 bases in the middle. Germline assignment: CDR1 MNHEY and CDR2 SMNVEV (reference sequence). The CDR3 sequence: CASSLGREYTQYF. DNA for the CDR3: TGTGCCAGCAGTCTCGGACGGGAGTATACGCAGTATTTT.